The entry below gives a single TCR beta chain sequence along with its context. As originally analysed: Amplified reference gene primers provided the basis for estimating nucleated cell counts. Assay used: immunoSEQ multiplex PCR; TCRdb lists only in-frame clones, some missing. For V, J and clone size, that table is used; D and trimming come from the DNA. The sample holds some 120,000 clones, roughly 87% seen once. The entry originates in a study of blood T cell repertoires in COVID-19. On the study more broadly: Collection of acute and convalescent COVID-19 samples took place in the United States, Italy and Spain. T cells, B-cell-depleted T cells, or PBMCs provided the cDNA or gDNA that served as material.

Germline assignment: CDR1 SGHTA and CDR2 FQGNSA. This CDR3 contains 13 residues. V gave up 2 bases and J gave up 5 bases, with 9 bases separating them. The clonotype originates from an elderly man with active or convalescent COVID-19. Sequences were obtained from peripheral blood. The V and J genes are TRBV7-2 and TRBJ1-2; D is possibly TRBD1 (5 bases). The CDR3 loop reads CASSLQGRYGYTF. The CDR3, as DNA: TGTGCCAGCAGCTTACAGGGAAGGTATGGCTACACCTTC.